The source of this T cell receptor beta chain is a study of shared clonotypes between healthy human individuals. Turning to the study itself: Each donor had three CD4 naive, three CD4 memory, two CD8 naive and one CD8 memory plate. The study's findings and limits: The study generally estimated greater richness for naive than memory subsets. It was observed that approximately 5% of naive CD4 clonotypes were shared across a handful of donors.

Notes on this clone: Its antigen is not identified.

Generated by immunoSEQ multiplex PCR, the TCRdb table keeps only in-frame clones and is missing some. The profile covers 2 million to 3 million clones, with around 90% appearing a single time and about 0.13% taken by the ten largest. Germline CDR1 is SGHNT and CDR2 is YYREEE (reference sequence). The CDR3 runs to 16 residues. Trimming took 0 bases from V and 5 from J, leaving 14 bases between them. Healthy HIV-negative adults without recent acute infections or vaccinations served as donors. J is TRBJ2-2 and V is TRBV5-4, with no clear D. Sequencing used naive CD4+ T cells sorted from blood. The subset was: CD45RA+ positively selected. The sequence was obtained from a man aged 18 to 30 in good health. The CDR3 loop reads CASSLGQTRLTGELFF. CDR3 DNA: TGTGCCAGCAGCTTGGGGCAGACCCGATTGACCGGGGAGCTGTTTTTT.